A single TCR beta chain is shown here with its context. Its antigen remains unidentified. Only in-frame clones appear in the TCRdb table, and some are missing; sequencing was by immunoSEQ multiplex PCR. The sample consists of roughly 2 million clones, almost 96% of them appearing once. The sample originates from a study of shared clonotypes between healthy human individuals. Study-level findings and limits: Clonotypes shared by all four sorted-subset donors had higher generation probabilities than non-shared clonotypes.

The junction had 6 bases not matched to a gene; V was cut back by 2 bases and J by 6 bases. This CDR3 is 14 amino acids long. The germline CDR1 and CDR2 sequences are SGHRS and YFSETQ. Sequenced input: naive CD4+ T cells sorted from blood. The subset denotes: CD45RA+ positively selected. This TCR was sampled from a man younger than 35 in good health. The chain is built from TRBV5-1 and TRBJ2-7, with 9 bases that match TRBD1. The CDR3 DNA reads TGCGCCAGCAGCTTACAGGGGGCATCTCCCGAGCAGTACTTC. It codes for CASSLQGASPEQYF.